The rows below give T cell receptor beta chains drawn from one sample of a study of cytomegalovirus exposure and HLA in healthy donors. Libraries were prepared by immunoSEQ multiplex PCR; TCRdb keeps only in-frame clonotypes and omits some of them. Its listing shows tens of thousands of clones. The sequenced material came from PBMCs. The source of these receptors is a man aged 25 to 40 in good health and CMV-seronegative. Each CDR3 is given with its conserved first and last residue. D genes are given only for firm matches.

V gene	J gene	D gene	CDR3 protein	CDR3 DNA
TRBV30	TRBJ2-3	NA	CAGSTGGSKGDTQYF	TGTGCCGGGAGTACTGGGGGGAGCAAGGGAGATACGCAGTATTTT
TRBV12-2	TRBJ2-2	NA	CASRIGLAGGTAGELFF	TGTGCAAGTCGGATCGGACTAGCGGGAGGGACAGCCGGGGAGCTGTTTTTT
TRBV4-1	TRBJ1-1	TRBD1	CASSQAEDRFNTEAFF	TGCGCCAGCAGCCAAGCCGAGGACAGGTTCAACACTGAAGCTTTCTTT
TRBV7-8	TRBJ2-7	TRBD1	CASSLPDRGHEQYF	TGTGCCAGCAGCTTACCCGACAGGGGGCACGAGCAGTACTTC
TRBV6-1	TRBJ2-3	TRBD2	CASSKIGRNTQYF	TGTGCCAGCAGTAAAATCGGGAGGAATACGCAGTATTTT
TRBV6-5	TRBJ2-1	TRBD2	CASSYAGTSGGAYFF	TGTGCCAGCAGTTACGCCGGGACTAGCGGGGGGGCTTATTTCTTC
TRBV28	TRBJ1-5	TRBD1	CASGTGGRNQPQHF	TGTGCCAGCGGAACAGGGGGTCGCAATCAGCCCCAGCATTTT
TRBV6-6	TRBJ2-7	NA	CASSDGLRYEQYF	TGTGCCAGCAGTGACGGACTCAGATACGAGCAGTACTTC
TRBV7-9	TRBJ2-1	NA	CASIWGGAGYNEQFF	TGTGCCAGCATCTGGGGGGGGGCCGGCTACAATGAGCAGTTCTTC
TRBV11-2	TRBJ2-3	TRBD1	CASRRQGSTDTQYF	TGTGCCAGTCGCCGACAGGGGAGCACAGATACGCAGTATTTT
TRBV30	TRBJ1-4	TRBD1	CAWSVTRHRGVNEKLFF	TGTGCCTGGAGTGTGACCCGACACAGGGGTGTTAATGAAAAACTGTTTTTT
TRBV5-1	TRBJ2-5	TRBD2	CASSLGLAGEETQYF	TGCGCCAGCAGCTTGGGACTAGCGGGAGAAGAGACCCAGTACTTC
TRBV28	TRBJ1-6	NA	CASSTGSNSPLHF	TGTGCCAGCAGTACCGGGTCCAATTCACCCCTCCACTTT
TRBV29-1	TRBJ1-2	NA	CSVRWTAGLANYGYTF	TGCAGCGTTCGTTGGACTGCGGGCTTGGCTAACTATGGCTACACCTTC
TRBV2	TRBJ1-5	TRBD1	CASSEAQGAGNQPQHF	TGTGCCAGCAGTGAAGCGCAGGGGGCGGGAAATCAGCCCCAGCATTTT
TRBV6-5	TRBJ2-7	TRBD1	CASSRDRRTYEQYF	TGTGCCAGCAGCCGGGACAGAAGAACCTACGAGCAGTACTTC
TRBV28	TRBJ2-7	NA	CASSLTREPFYEQYF	TGTGCCAGCAGTTTAACGCGGGAACCCTTCTACGAGCAGTACTTC
TRBV7-8	TRBJ1-3	NA	CASSLLGGSGNTIYF	TGTGCCAGCAGCTTACTGGGGGGATCTGGAAACACCATATATTTT
TRBV19	TRBJ1-1	NA	CASSRVGASGNTEAFF	TGTGCCAGTAGTAGGGTAGGGGCTAGTGGAAACACTGAAGCTTTCTTT
TRBV28	TRBJ2-7	NA	CASSFGAEQYF	TGTGCCAGCAGTTTTGGGGCCGAGCAGTACTTC
TRBV7-9	TRBJ2-3	TRBD2	CASSPVGGYTDTQYF	TGTGCCAGCAGCCCGGTGGGGGGGTACACAGATACGCAGTATTTT
TRBV4-2	TRBJ2-5	TRBD1	CASSQTPGGSQETQYF	TGTGCCAGCAGCCAAACCCCAGGGGGTTCCCAAGAGACCCAGTACTTC
TRBV6-5	TRBJ2-1	TRBD1	CASRDSGTGASEQFF	TGTGCCAGCAGGGATTCCGGGACAGGGGCCTCTGAGCAGTTCTTC
TRBV15	TRBJ2-3	TRBD1	CATGQGLTDTQYF	TGTGCCACAGGACAGGGTCTCACAGATACGCAGTATTTT
TRBV7-3	TRBJ1-1	NA	CASSFEPQGYTEAFF	TGTGCCAGCAGCTTTGAACCACAGGGATACACTGAAGCTTTCTTT
TRBV6-1	TRBJ2-2	TRBD1	CAYRGWDGELFF	TGTGCTTACAGGGGTTGGGACGGGGAGCTGTTTTTT